This note documents a single TCR beta chain sequence. This clonotype was seen a handful of times. It has no known antigen specificity. No quality values exist for individual bases; no much larger clone is one base distant. These data originate in a study of T-cell memory formation after mild COVID-19 (dated by TCRdb to the early 2020s). Some background on the complete study: Most TCR sequence clusters were specific to one of the two donors. T-cell clones expanding and contracting after mild COVID-19 in two donors were tracked by longitudinal TCRalpha and TCRbeta repertoire sequencing. Two young, previously healthy adult volunteers, one female and one male, were included in the cohort. Overall results and qualifications from the work: SARS-CoV-2 specificity of the second-wave clones peaking on day 37 was not confirmed. Only a couple of mild cases were covered by the study, and larger cohorts that include severe cases with pre-infection samples were considered necessary. Clones that contracted from day 15 to 85 showed balanced CD4/CD8 phenotypes, whereas a second wave of clones that expanded from day 15 to 37 leaned towards CD4+. Contracting CD4+ clones turned up mainly in the CM and EM memory subsets, whereas EMRA was where CD8+ clones were enriched. The detection of some responding clones in pre-infection memory suggests that pre-existing cross-reactive memory T cells joined the SARS-CoV-2 response.

Ficoll-Paque density gradient centrifugation was the method used to isolate PBMCs. Sequencing used an Illumina NovaSeq 6000. Using 5'RACE with constant-segment primers, TCRalpha and TCRbeta cDNA libraries were constructed, with sample barcodes and unique molecular identifiers added in the process. RNA was extracted from every sample with Trizol reagent. The libraries were amplified in two PCR steps, and the second step added a second sample barcode and Illumina TruSeq adapters. Sequencing of libraries was performed on an Illumina NovaSeq with 2 x 150 bp paired-end reads. As for the original processing: With migec v1.2.7, reads were demultiplexed and then collapsed into UMI-guided consensus sequences. Using mixcr v2.1.11, UMI consensuses were aligned to TRA and TRB V and J templates and then assembled into clonotypes. A clonotype was counted as expanded or contracted only when both edgeR and NoisET called the clonotype significant, with the noise models trained on biological replicates. For edgeR calls, the thresholds were a false discovery rate-adjusted p below 0.01 and a log2 fold-change of 1. As an exploratory analysis of dynamics, max-normalized trajectories of the 1000 most abundant clonotypes were examined with PCA combined with hierarchical clustering. Separately sequenced CD4+ and CD8+ repertoires were used to assign the CD4 or CD8 phenotype of responding clones. TCRdb reprocessing: public reads trimmed at Q25 with fastp, clones called with MiXCR, in-frame beta chains kept. Entries that share a CDR3 protein sequence are merged under the most common genes and DNA. The V and J calls were determined by TCRdb, not by the authors. For this sample there are some 600,000 distinct CDR3 sequences; 17% appear just once. Jointly, the top ten make up 8.1% of the sample.

Including the terminal cysteine and phenylalanine, the CDR3 comprises 15 residues. The DNA shown is the 45-base CDR3, in frame from base 1. The trim is 6 bases for V and 3 bases for J, with a gap of 16 bases between the germline ends. The germline V gene (reference sequence) specifies MNHNY as CDR1 and SVGAGI as CDR2. The sequence is built from TRBV6-6 and TRBJ2-3; the D region possibly corresponds to TRBD1 (6 bases align). Sequencing was carried out using PBMCs or a T cell subset sorted from them (not recorded which). This clonotype was sampled from an adult woman who had mild COVID-19 (a few samples of this study predate the infection). The sample titles of this study are shuffled in the database, so cell type and time point are left out; the donor was told from shared clones. The nucleotide sequence is given as TGTGCCAGCAGCTTTACAACGACAGGAACAGATACGCAGTATTTT. Translation gives CASSFTTTGTDTQYF.